The TCR beta chain described here comes from a study of CD8 T cells in ankylosing spondylitis. Study-wide results and limits: The authors found the disease-linked clones to be CD8+ and relatively rare in peripheral blood.

The sample holds one count of this clonotype. Its antigen is as yet unknown. Quantitative molecular-barcoded 5'-RACE generated the TCR beta libraries. TCRdb reprocessed the 5' RACE reads via MiXCR and lists one record per CDR3 protein. The sample includes 150,000 to 200,000 distinct CDR3 sequences, about 17% of them seen just once. Germline CDR1 is SSHAT and CDR2 is FNYEAQ (reference sequence). This CDR3 region has 17 residues. V lost 2 bases and J lost 0, with 15 bases in between. Sequenced input: blood, either unsorted or a sorted T cell fraction (not recorded which). This chain connects TRBV7-7 to TRBJ2-3, with a tentative D call TRBD2 (7 bases). The clonotype originates from a male donor with ankylosing spondylitis or in good health (not recorded which). CDR3 in amino acids: CASSLRAGGPSTDTQYF. CDR3 bases: TGTGCCAGCAGCTTAAGGGCCGGGGGGCCTAGCACAGATACGCAGTATTTT.